Listed below are T cell receptor beta chains from one sample, sequenced in a study of siplizumab effects on memory and regulatory T cells. Measured with immunoSEQ multiplex PCR; TCRdb has only the in-frame clones, and not every one. The sample lists 60,000 to 65,000 clones; 79% were seen once. The sample comprised memory CD4+ T cells sorted from blood. These receptors were obtained from a human donor in good health. The CDR3 runs from the conserved cysteine through the conserved F or W. The D gene is left open where the match is weak. Where a row states a size, it is once, few, many or the class of an expanded clone; other rows omit it.

V,J,D,size,CDR3,DNA
TRBV7-9,TRBJ1-1,TRBD1,NA,CASSLQGAATEAFF,TGTGCCAGCAGCCTTCAGGGGGCCGCCACTGAAGCTTTCTTT
TRBV6-5,TRBJ2-3,NA,NA,CASRYTDTQYF,TGTGCCAGCAGATATACAGATACGCAGTATTTT
TRBV4-3,TRBJ2-3,TRBD2,NA,CASSQDSAGGTDTQYF,TGCGCCAGCAGCCAAGATTCAGCGGGGGGGACAGATACGCAGTATTTT
TRBV19,TRBJ1-5,NA,NA,CASSGGFGGLGQPQHF,TGTGCCAGTAGTGGGGGTTTCGGGGGGCTAGGACAGCCCCAGCATTTT
TRBV20-1,TRBJ1-2,NA,NA,CSASDPYGYTF,TGCAGTGCTAGTGACCCCTATGGCTACACCTTC
TRBV28,TRBJ2-6,TRBD1,NA,CASSSGQASGANVLTF,TGTGCCAGCAGTTCCGGACAGGCCTCTGGGGCCAACGTCCTGACTTTC
TRBV15,TRBJ2-5,NA,few,CATSRDNQETQYF,TGTGCCACCAGCAGAGATAACCAAGAGACCCAGTACTTC
TRBV18,TRBJ2-2,NA,NA,CASSPYSHANTGELFF,TGTGCCAGCTCACCATATTCCCACGCGAACACCGGGGAGCTGTTTTTT
TRBV15,TRBJ1-1,NA,NA,CATSRGRVNTEAFF,TGTGCCACCAGCAGAGGCAGGGTCAACACTGAAGCTTTCTTT
TRBV10-3,TRBJ2-5,NA,NA,CAISDREETQYF,TGTGCCATCAGTGACCGGGAAGAGACCCAGTACTTC